This entry describes one TCR beta chain. These data originate in a study of shared clonotypes between healthy human individuals. In germline, CDR1 is MNHEY, CDR2 SMNVEV (reference sequence). This CDR3 comprises 15 residues. V shed 6 bases, J shed 5 bases, and the junction held 11 bases outside the gene matches. Terminally differentiated effector memory CD45RA+ cells were excluded from the naive CD8 cells, which were CD45RO-negative and positively selected for CCR7. The authors ran the assay at deep level. In the study's own analysis: ImmunoSEQ yielded junction-only sequences lacking quality scores, so filtering differed. Sequenced by immunoSEQ multiplex PCR; TCRdb stores in-frame clones only, minus some. The V and J calls and clone size were taken over from that table, and D and trimming were inferred from the DNA. The sample lists roughly 810,000 clones, roughly 96% seen once, with roughly 0.23% in the top ten.

The clonotype was recovered from a man aged 25-40 years in good health. The sample comprised naive CD8+ T cells sorted from blood. The J gene is TRBJ2-7, the V gene TRBV27; 9 bases are shared with TRBD1. The CDR3 region has the DNA TGTGCCAGCAGGCTACCGGGACAGGGTATCCACGAGCAGTACTTC. Amino acids: CASRLPGQGIHEQYF.